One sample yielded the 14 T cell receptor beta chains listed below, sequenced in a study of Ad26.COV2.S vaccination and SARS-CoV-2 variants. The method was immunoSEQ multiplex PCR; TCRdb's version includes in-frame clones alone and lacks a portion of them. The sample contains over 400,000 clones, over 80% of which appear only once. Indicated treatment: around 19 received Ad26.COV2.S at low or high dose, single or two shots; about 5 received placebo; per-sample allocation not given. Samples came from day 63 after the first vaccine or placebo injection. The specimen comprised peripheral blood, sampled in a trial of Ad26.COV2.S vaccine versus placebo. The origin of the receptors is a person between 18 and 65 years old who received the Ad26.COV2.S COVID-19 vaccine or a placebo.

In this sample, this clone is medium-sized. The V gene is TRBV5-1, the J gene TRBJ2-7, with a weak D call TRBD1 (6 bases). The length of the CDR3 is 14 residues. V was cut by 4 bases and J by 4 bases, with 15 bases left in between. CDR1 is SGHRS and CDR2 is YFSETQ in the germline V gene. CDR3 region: CASSHAGVGYEQYF. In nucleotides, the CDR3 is TGCGCCAGCAGCCACGCAGGGGTTGGGTACGAGCAGTACTTC.

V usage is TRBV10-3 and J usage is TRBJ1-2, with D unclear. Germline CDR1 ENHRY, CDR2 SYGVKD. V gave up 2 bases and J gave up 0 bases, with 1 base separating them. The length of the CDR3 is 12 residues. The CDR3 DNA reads TGTGCCATCAGTGAGGCTAACTATGGCTACACCTTC. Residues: CAISEANYGYTF.

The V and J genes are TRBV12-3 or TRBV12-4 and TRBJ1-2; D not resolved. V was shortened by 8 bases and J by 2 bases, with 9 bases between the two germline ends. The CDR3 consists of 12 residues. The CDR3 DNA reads TGTGCCAGCCTTGGGCGGAACTATGGCTACACCTTC. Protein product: CASLGRNYGYTF.

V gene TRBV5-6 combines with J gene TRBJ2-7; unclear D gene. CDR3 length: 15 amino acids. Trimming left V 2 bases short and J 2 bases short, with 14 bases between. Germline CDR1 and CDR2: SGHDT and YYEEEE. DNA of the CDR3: TGTGCCAGCAGCTTAATCGCCAGATATGCCTACGAGCAGTACTTC. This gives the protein CASSLIARYAYEQYF.

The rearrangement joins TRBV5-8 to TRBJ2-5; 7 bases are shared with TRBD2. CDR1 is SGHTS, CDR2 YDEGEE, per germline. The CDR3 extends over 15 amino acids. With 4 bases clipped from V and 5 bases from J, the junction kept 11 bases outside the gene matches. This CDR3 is CASSLSGGVWETQYF. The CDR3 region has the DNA TGTGCCAGCAGCCTATCGGGGGGAGTTTGGGAGACCCAGTACTTC.

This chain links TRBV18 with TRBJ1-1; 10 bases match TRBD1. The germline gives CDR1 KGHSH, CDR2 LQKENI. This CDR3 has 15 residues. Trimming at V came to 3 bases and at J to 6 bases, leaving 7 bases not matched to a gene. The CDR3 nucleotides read TGTGCCAGCTCACCGTCTTGGGGACAGGGGTCTGAAGCTTTCTTT. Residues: CASSPSWGQGSEAFF.

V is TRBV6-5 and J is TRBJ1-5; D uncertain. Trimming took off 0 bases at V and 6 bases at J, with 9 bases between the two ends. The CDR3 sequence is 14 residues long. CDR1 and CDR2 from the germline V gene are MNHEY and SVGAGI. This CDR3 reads CASSYSTALQPQHF. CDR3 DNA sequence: TGTGCCAGCAGTTACTCTACAGCTCTTCAGCCCCAGCATTTT.

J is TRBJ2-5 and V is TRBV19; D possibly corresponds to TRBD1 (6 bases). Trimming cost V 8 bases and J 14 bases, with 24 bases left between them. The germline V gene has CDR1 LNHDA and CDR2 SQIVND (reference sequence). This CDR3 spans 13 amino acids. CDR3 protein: CASHVDRQVDGYF. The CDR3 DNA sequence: TGTGCCAGTCATGTTGACCGACAGGTAGATGGTTACTTC.

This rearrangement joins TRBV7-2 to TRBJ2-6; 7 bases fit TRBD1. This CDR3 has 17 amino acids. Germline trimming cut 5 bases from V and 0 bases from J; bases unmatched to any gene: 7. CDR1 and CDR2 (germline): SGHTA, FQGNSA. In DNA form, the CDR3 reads TGTGCCAGCAGCCCGACAGGGACCCTCTCTGGGGCCAACGTCCTGACTTTC. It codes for CASSPTGTLSGANVLTF. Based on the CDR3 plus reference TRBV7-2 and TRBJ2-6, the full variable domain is GAGVSQSPSNKVTEKGKDVELRCDPISGHTALYWYRQSLGQGLEFLIYFQGNSAPDKSGLPSDRFSAERTGGSVSTLTIQRTQQEDSAVYLCASSPTGTLSGANVLTFGAGSRLTVL.

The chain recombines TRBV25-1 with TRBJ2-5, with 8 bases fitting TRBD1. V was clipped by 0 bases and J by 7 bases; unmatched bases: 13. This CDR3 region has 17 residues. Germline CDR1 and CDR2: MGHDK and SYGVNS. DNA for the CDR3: TGTGCCAGCAGTGAATATCAGGGGGCAGGCAGTAGGGGGACCCAGTACTTC. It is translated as CASSEYQGAGSRGTQYF.

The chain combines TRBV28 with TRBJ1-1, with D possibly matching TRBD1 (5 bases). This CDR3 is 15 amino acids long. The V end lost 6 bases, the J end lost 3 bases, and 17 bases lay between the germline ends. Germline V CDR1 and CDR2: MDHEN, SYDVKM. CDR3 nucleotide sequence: TGTGCCAGCAGCCTGAGCGGGGCTGATGACACTGAAGCTTTCTTT. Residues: CASSLSGADDTEAFF.

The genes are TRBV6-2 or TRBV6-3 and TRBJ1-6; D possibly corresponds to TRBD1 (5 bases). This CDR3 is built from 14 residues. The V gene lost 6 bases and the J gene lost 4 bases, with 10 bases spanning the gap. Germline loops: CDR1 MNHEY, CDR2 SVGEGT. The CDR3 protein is CASSDRNYNSPLHF. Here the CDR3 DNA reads TGTGCCAGCAGCGACAGAAATTATAATTCACCCCTCCACTTT.

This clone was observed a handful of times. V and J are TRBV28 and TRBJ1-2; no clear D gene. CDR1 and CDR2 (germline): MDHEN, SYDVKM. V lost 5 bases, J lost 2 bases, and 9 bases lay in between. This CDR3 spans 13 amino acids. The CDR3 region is CASSVYANYGYTF. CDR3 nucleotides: TGTGCCAGCAGTGTGTATGCGAACTATGGCTACACCTTC.

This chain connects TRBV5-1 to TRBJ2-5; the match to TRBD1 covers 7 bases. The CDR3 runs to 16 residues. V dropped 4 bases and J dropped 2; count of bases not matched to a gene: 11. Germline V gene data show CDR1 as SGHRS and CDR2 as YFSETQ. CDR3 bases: TGCGCCAGCAGCCCTCGTCCGGGACAGCCTCAAGAGACCCAGTACTTC. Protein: CASSPRPGQPQETQYF.